This TCR beta chain was recovered during a study of cytotoxic CD8 clonotypes in ibrutinib-treated CLL. Study background: Each sample contained, on average, almost 260,000 productive templates and roughly 96,000 productive rearrangements.

The CDR3 spans 14 residues. Germline CDR1 reads SNHLY; CDR2 reads FYNNEI. With 7 bases clipped from V and 0 bases from J, the junction kept 6 bases outside the gene matches. Study results and limitations: Clonality grew at ibrutinib response; at progression, it decreased back toward baseline.

The method was immunoSEQ multiplex PCR; TCRdb's version includes in-frame clones alone and lacks a portion of them. Of roughly 70,000 clones in the sample, around 80% are singletons; the top ten hold 7.5% to 9.5%. This clone was seen only once. Its specificity is not known. The gene calls are TRBV2 and TRBJ2-7; 7 bases are shared with TRBD1. This clonotype originated in a human donor with chronic lymphocytic leukemia. Sequencing was performed on PBMCs, taken at disease progression, from a patient treated with ibrutinib. The chain's CDR3 is CASIIDRVSYEQYF. In DNA form, the CDR3 reads TGTGCCAGCATTATTGACAGGGTCTCCTACGAGCAGTACTTC. Looking up the rest from reference TRBV2 and TRBJ2-7 gives the full variable domain: EPEVTQTPSHQVTQMGQEVILRCVPISNHLYFYWYRQILGQKVEFLVSFYNNEISEKSEIFDDQFSVERPDGSNFTLKIRSTKLEDSAMYFCASIIDRVSYEQYFGPGTRLTVT.